This passage covers 22 T cell receptor beta chains from one sample sequenced in a study of blood T cell repertoires in COVID-19. Clones were sequenced by immunoSEQ multiplex PCR, and TCRdb holds only the in-frame ones, with some missing. The sample holds approximately 47,000 clones, just over 85% seen once. Input material: peripheral blood. The receptors were sampled from a woman aged 80 or over with COVID-19, enrolled during active disease.

V is TRBV5-1 and J is TRBJ1-4, with unresolved D. Germline V CDR1 and CDR2: SGHRS, YFSETQ. V shed 0 bases and J shed 3 bases, with 6 bases lying between them. The CDR3 covers 14 residues. The CDR3 spells CASSLGGPNEKLFF. Here the CDR3 DNA reads TGCGCCAGCAGCTTGGGAGGGCCTAATGAAAAACTGTTTTTT.

The genes are TRBV18 and TRBJ2-7; a weak D match, TRBD1 (5 bases). This CDR3 has 13 residues. Per the germline V gene, CDR1 is KGHSH and CDR2 is LQKENI. V shed 0 bases and J shed 4 bases, with 7 bases lying between them. DNA for the CDR3: TGTGCCAGCTCACCACCGTCAGGGTACGAGCAGTACTTC. Its translation is CASSPPSGYEQYF.

The V and J genes are TRBV7-2 and TRBJ2-5; 8 bases map to TRBD2. Germline V gives CDR1 SGHTA, CDR2 FQGNSA. This CDR3 comprises 15 residues. Trimming at V came to 2 bases and at J to 5 bases, leaving 7 bases not matched to a gene. The chain's CDR3 is CASSLQGTRSETQYF. For the CDR3, the DNA is TGTGCCAGCAGCTTACAAGGGACTAGAAGTGAGACCCAGTACTTC.

This clone appeared a single time. The chain carries TRBV27 and TRBJ1-5; a possible D gene is TRBD1 (5 bases). The CDR3 spans 13 residues. V gave up 10 bases and J gave up 7 bases, with 17 bases separating them. Germline assignment: CDR1 MNHEY and CDR2 SMNVEV (reference sequence). The CDR3 loop reads CATSPAGLQPQHF. The CDR3 bases are TGTGCCACCTCCCCGGCAGGGCTCCAGCCCCAGCATTTT.

The chain carries TRBV4-1 and TRBJ1-2; 8 nucleotides line up with TRBD1. CDR3 length: 14 amino acids. With V trimmed by 4 bases and J by 8 bases, 9 bases remained unmatched. Germline V CDR1 and CDR2: MGHRA, YSYEKL. Written as DNA, the CDR3 is TGCGCCAGCAGCCCAGAATGGACAGGGCGAGGCTACACCTTC. It encodes CASSPEWTGRGYTF.

J is TRBJ1-5 and V is TRBV2, with D possibly TRBD1 on 5 matching bases. Germline CDR1 and CDR2: SNHLY and FYNNEI. The CDR3 covers 16 residues. The ends were cut back, 7 bases at V and 4 bases at J, with 20 bases in the middle. This CDR3 is CASKTWGWRGNQPQHF. The CDR3 DNA reads TGTGCCAGCAAAACATGGGGTTGGAGGGGTAATCAGCCCCAGCATTTT.

The chain links TRBV4-2 to TRBJ1-6; D unclear. This CDR3 region has 14 residues. Germline CDR1 is LGHNA and CDR2 is YNFKEQ. Between the trimmed V and J ends, which lost 0 bases and 6 bases, there was a span of 6 bases. The CDR3 here is CASSQDLSNSPLHF. DNA of the CDR3: TGTGCCAGCAGCCAAGATCTCAGTAATTCACCCCTCCACTTT.

The chain couples TRBV7-9 to TRBJ2-3; possible D gene TRBD2, 6 bases. Germline V CDR1 and CDR2: SEHNR, FQNEAQ (reference sequence). Trimming shortened V by 5 bases and J by 3 bases, and 12 bases separated the two germline ends. This CDR3 region has 14 residues. CDR3 in amino acids: CASSITRGTDTQYF. CDR3 bases: TGTGCCAGCAGCATAACCCGGGGGACAGATACGCAGTATTTT.

V gene TRBV29-1 combines with J gene TRBJ1-2, with 8 nucleotides matching TRBD1. Germline CDR1 and CDR2: SQVTM and ANQGSEA. V trimming: 7 bases; J trimming: 4 bases; junction bases outside the gene matches: 5. CDR3 length equals 12 residues. The CDR3 DNA reads TGCAGCGACGGGACAGGCAGCTATGGCTACACCTTC. Translation gives CSDGTGSYGYTF.

The chain is built from TRBV10-1 and TRBJ1-1, with 8 bases fitting TRBD1. The V segment lost 6 bases and the J segment 6 bases; nucleotides outside the gene matches: 6. The CDR3 extends over 13 amino acids. Germline V gene lookup returns CDR1 WNHNN and CDR2 SYGVQD (reference sequence). Here the CDR3 reads CASRGQGQAEAFF. Written as DNA, the CDR3 is TGCGCCAGCAGAGGACAGGGTCAGGCTGAAGCTTTCTTT.

V usage is TRBV5-4 and J usage is TRBJ1-4; TRBD1 might be the D (5 bases). The V end was cut by 4 bases, the J end by 1 base, with 14 bases between. The CDR3 totals 16 residues. CDR1 SGHNT and CDR2 YYREEE come from the germline V gene (reference sequence). CDR3 DNA sequence: TGTGCCAGCAGCCGGGTAGGGGCCGGAACTAATGAAAAACTGTTTTTT. Protein: CASSRVGAGTNEKLFF.

The CDR3 bases are TGTGCCAGTAGTACGGGGACTATACAAGAGACCCAGTACTTC. Amino acid sequence: CASSTGTIQETQYF. The chain has TRBV19 and TRBJ2-5; 7 positions agree with TRBD2. V lost 4 bases to trimming and J lost 2 bases; unmatched junction nucleotides: 4. This CDR3 is built from 14 residues. Germline values: CDR1 LNHDA, CDR2 SQIVND (reference sequence).

V usage is TRBV19 and J usage is TRBJ2-3; no firm D call. The V end was cut by 0 bases, the J end by 1 base, with 5 bases between. Germline assignment: CDR1 LNHDA and CDR2 SQIVND (reference sequence). The CDR3 extends over 14 amino acids. The CDR3 region is CASSIDPGTDTQYF. The DNA of the CDR3 is TGTGCCAGTAGTATAGATCCGGGCACAGATACGCAGTATTTT.

V and J are TRBV5-8 and TRBJ1-5; perhaps TRBD1 as D (5 bases). The V gene lost 4 bases and the J gene lost 2 bases, with 19 bases spanning the gap. Germline CDR1 SGHTS, CDR2 YDEGEE. The CDR3 is 17 amino acids. The CDR3 sequence is CASSPAGGGVGNQPQHF. The CDR3 coding sequence is TGTGCCAGCAGCCCGGCGGGCGGAGGGGTGGGCAATCAGCCCCAGCATTTT.

V is TRBV24-1 and J is TRBJ2-1; 9 positions match TRBD2. Germline V CDR1 and CDR2: KGHDR, SFDVKD. CDR3 length: 16 amino acids. J lost 4 bases, V lost 3 bases, and 6 bases had no gene match. CDR3 loop: CATSDTTSGQYNEQFF. The CDR3 DNA follows: TGTGCCACCAGTGATACGACTAGCGGACAATACAATGAGCAGTTCTTC.

The chain couples TRBV30 to TRBJ1-2; no reliable D call. The CDR3 covers 13 residues. Trimming left V 2 bases short and J 4 bases short, with 11 bases between. Germline-derived CDR1 and CDR2 are GTSNPN and SVGIG (reference sequence). The CDR3 nucleotides are TGTGCCTGGAGTTTCCGGGTTGTCTATGGCTACACCTTC. Protein product: CAWSFRVVYGYTF.

The V call is TRBV13, the J call TRBJ2-7; D might be TRBD1 (6 bases). The ends were cut back, 8 bases at V and 7 bases at J, with 30 bases in the middle. This CDR3 is built from 17 residues. The germline CDR1 and CDR2 sequences are PRHDT and FYEKMQ (reference sequence). The CDR3 loop is CASSEWAGLGRGGEQYF. The DNA for the CDR3 is TGTGCCAGCTCTGAATGGGCTGGTCTGGGCAGGGGTGGTGAGCAGTACTTC.

The gene calls are TRBV24-1 and TRBJ1-5; D gene ambiguous. Germline-derived CDR1 and CDR2 are KGHDR and SFDVKD. V dropped 7 bases and J dropped 0 bases, with 6 bases sitting between them. The CDR3 sequence is 13 residues long. CDR3 amino acids: CATSRSSNQPQHF. The CDR3 DNA reads as TGTGCCACCAGCCGCAGTAGCAATCAGCCCCAGCATTTT.

The chain recombines TRBV7-9 with TRBJ2-2, with 8 bases matching TRBD1. The trim removed 5 bases at V and 4 bases at J, leaving 9 bases unmatched. Germline V CDR1 and CDR2: SEHNR, FQNEAQ (reference sequence). The CDR3 runs 16 residues. The CDR3 protein is CASSVRQGLTTGELFF. As DNA, the CDR3 is TGTGCCAGCAGCGTTCGACAGGGGTTAACCACCGGGGAGCTGTTTTTT.

In this sample, this clone turned up a few times. This chain links TRBV5-6 with TRBJ2-1; 13 nucleotides align to TRBD2. J lost 6 bases, V lost 4 bases, and 7 bases had no gene match. CDR1 and CDR2 from the germline V gene are SGHDT and YYEEEE. CDR3 size: 16 residues. The CDR3 nucleotides are TGTGCCAGCAGCCAAGGACTAGCGGGAGTTAGCAATGAGCAGTTCTTC. It specifies CASSQGLAGVSNEQFF.

In this sample, this clone turned up once. The V and J genes are TRBV5-1 and TRBJ1-1; D might be TRBD1 (5 bases). The CDR3 is made up of 15 amino acids. Trimming cost V 4 bases and J 2 bases, with 15 bases left between them. From germline, CDR1 is SGHRS and CDR2 YFSETQ. CDR3 loop: CASSQGAGYNTEAFF. CDR3 coding DNA: TGCGCCAGCAGCCAAGGGGCAGGGTATAACACTGAAGCTTTCTTT.

J is TRBJ2-7 and V is TRBV25-1; 9 bases match TRBD2. The CDR3 is 14 residues long. The V segment lost 8 bases and the J segment 9 bases; nucleotides outside the gene matches: 14. CDR1 and CDR2 from the germline V gene are MGHDK and SYGVNS. CDR3 sequence (DNA): TGTGCCAGCCTCTCGGCGGGAGGGCTCGGCGGGCAGTACTTC. It codes for CASLSAGGLGGQYF.